The 26 T cell receptor beta chains listed next were all sequenced from one sample in a study of PD-L1 blockade in urothelial cancer. Sequenced by immunoSEQ multiplex PCR; TCRdb stores in-frame clones only, minus some. This repertoire shows over 65,000 clones, around 84% found once; its top ten account for 4.7%. The sequencing here drew on PBMCs, taken around atezolizumab (anti-PD-L1) treatment. These receptors all come from a man between 65 and 85 years old with urothelial cancer.

The chain carries TRBV9 and TRBJ2-2; unclear D gene. CDR1 and CDR2 (germline): SGDLS, YYNGEE. The CDR3 runs 15 residues. Trimming shortened V by 0 bases and J by 3 bases, and 9 bases separated the two germline ends. The CDR3 DNA sequence: TGTGCCAGCAGCGTAGCAAACACCTACACCGGGGAGCTGTTTTTT. Translation: CASSVANTYTGELFF.

This chain links TRBV19 with TRBJ2-5; TRBD2 matches 9 bases. The length of the CDR3 is 15 residues. CDR1 is LNHDA and CDR2 is SQIVND in the germline V gene (reference sequence). V was pared by 3 bases and J by 5 bases, with 7 bases of the junction left unmatched. The CDR3 nucleotides read TGTGCCAGTAGTATCACCGCGGGAGGGCTGGAGACCCAGTACTTC. Translation: CASSITAGGLETQYF.

J is TRBJ2-2 and V is TRBV29-1; weak D call: TRBD2 (6 bases). This CDR3 region has 13 residues. Germline-derived CDR1 and CDR2 are SQVTM and ANQGSEA. Trimming shortened V by 3 bases and J by 3 bases, and 8 bases separated the two germline ends. Here the CDR3 reads CSVDSGYTGELFF. CDR3 sequence (DNA): TGCAGCGTTGACAGCGGGTACACCGGGGAGCTGTTTTTT.

The genes are TRBV6-1 and TRBJ2-7, with 10 bases aligning to TRBD1. V was clipped by 3 bases and J by 5 bases; unmatched bases: 7. The V gene's germline CDR1 is MNHNS and CDR2 SASEGT. The CDR3 has 15 amino acids. The CDR3 coding sequence is TGTGCCAGCAGTGATATGACAGGGGGCGCAGACGAGCAGTACTTC. Translating it yields CASSDMTGGADEQYF.

The chain employs TRBV10-3 and TRBJ1-1, with D perhaps matching TRBD1 (6 bases). Deletions cut 5 bases from V and 1 base from J, with 20 bases between. The CDR3 has 17 amino acids. CDR1 is ENHRY and CDR2 is SYGVKD in the germline V gene. CDR3 amino acids: CAISRGTSGGGNTEAFF. In DNA form, the CDR3 reads TGTGCCATCAGTAGAGGGACATCCGGCGGCGGGAACACTGAAGCTTTCTTT.

The rearrangement uses TRBV5-1 and TRBJ2-7; D gene uncertain. Germline V gene sequence: CDR1 SGHRS, CDR2 YFSETQ. The CDR3 runs 14 residues. The V end lost 0 bases, the J end lost 7 bases, and 14 bases lay between the germline ends. CDR3 nucleotide sequence: TGCGCCAGCAGCTTGGGTACTACGACGCGGGAGCAGTACTTC. It encodes CASSLGTTTREQYF.

The chain uses TRBV2 and TRBJ1-5; possible D gene TRBD1, 5 bases. CDR1 and CDR2 from the germline V gene are SNHLY and FYNNEI. The CDR3 consists of 14 residues. V dropped 4 bases and J dropped 6 bases, with 13 bases sitting between them. CDR3 sequence reads: CASSVDGGGQPQHF. The CDR3 DNA follows: TGTGCCAGCAGTGTGGACGGGGGAGGTCAGCCCCAGCATTTT.

The chain couples TRBV7-3 to TRBJ1-2; TRBD1 matches 8 bases. There are 14 residues in the CDR3. V shed 5 bases and J 5 bases; nucleotides not matched to a gene: 7. CDR1 is SGHTA and CDR2 is FQGTGA in the germline V gene. CDR3 coding DNA: TGTGCCAGCAGCCCGTCGACAGGGGTTTATGGCTACACCTTC. Its protein is CASSPSTGVYGYTF. Supplemented by reference TRBV7-3 and TRBJ1-2, the full variable domain reads GAGVSQTPSNKVTEKGKYVELRCDPISGHTALYWYRQSLGQGPEFLIYFQGTGAADDSGLPNDRFFAVRPEGSVSTLKIQRTERGDSAVYLCASSPSTGVYGYTFGSGTRLTVV.

This sequence joins TRBV15 and TRBJ1-5; TRBD1 matches at 7 bases. The CDR3 totals 19 residues. Trimming at V came to 4 bases and at J to 2 bases, leaving 17 bases not matched to a gene. Germline CDR1 and CDR2: LNHNV and YYDKDF (reference sequence). The CDR3 DNA reads TGTGCCACCAGCACAATGGACAGGCCGCTGAGGCGGGGCAATCAGCCCCAGCATTTT. Translating it yields CATSTMDRPLRRGNQPQHF.

The rearrangement uses TRBV18 and TRBJ1-1; D might be TRBD1 (6 bases). Trimming took off 1 base at V and 6 bases at J, with 15 bases between the two ends. The CDR3 totals 15 residues. Germline V gene lookup returns CDR1 KGHSH and CDR2 LQKENI. The DNA of the CDR3 is TGTGCCAGCTCACCACTTTCATACACAGGGTCTGAAGCTTTCTTT. It yields the protein CASSPLSYTGSEAFF. Full variable domain (missing parts from reference TRBV18 and TRBJ1-1): NAGVMQNPRHLVRRRGQEARLRCSPMKGHSHVYWYRQLPEEGLKFMVYLQKENIIDESGMPKERFSAEFPKEGPSILRIQQVVRGDSAAYFCASSPLSYTGSEAFFGQGTRLTVV.

V usage is TRBV7-6 and J usage is TRBJ1-1; D is unresolved. Germline V gene data show CDR1 as SGHVS and CDR2 as FNYEAQ. This CDR3 is built from 13 residues. V lost 5 bases and J lost 7, with 14 bases in between. The CDR3 DNA sequence: TGTGCCAGCAGCCCTGATGAGTTCCGTGAAGCTTTCTTT. Amino acid sequence: CASSPDEFREAFF.

This clone came up once. The gene calls are TRBV15 and TRBJ2-3; D might be TRBD1 (5 bases). Per germline, CDR1 LNHNV and CDR2 YYDKDF (reference sequence). Trimming shortened V by 0 bases and J by 6 bases, and 10 bases separated the two germline ends. CDR3 length equals 14 residues. The CDR3 reads CATSRDGAPDTQYF. The CDR3 DNA reads as TGTGCCACCAGCAGAGATGGGGCGCCCGATACGCAGTATTTT.

This rearrangement joins TRBV11-2 to TRBJ2-1; 8 bases align to TRBD2. The V and J ends lost 5 bases and 4 bases, in that order; junction bases with no gene match: 16. Germline assignment: CDR1 SGHAT and CDR2 FQNNGV. The CDR3 covers 18 residues. The DNA for the CDR3 is TGTGCCAGCAGCCCACGGGGGGTAACTAGCGGAAGGTACAATGAGCAGTTCTTC. Translated, it gives CASSPRGVTSGRYNEQFF.

This clone was seen a handful of times. The genes are TRBV5-1 and TRBJ1-5; 7 bases are shared with TRBD1. CDR1 is SGHRS and CDR2 is YFSETQ in the germline V gene. Trimming cost V 5 bases and J 4 bases; bases outside gene matches: 9. The CDR3 length is 15 residues. Here the CDR3 reads CASRHGTASNQPQHF. DNA for the CDR3: TGCGCCAGCAGACACGGGACAGCTTCAAATCAGCCCCAGCATTTT.

This clone was detected once. J is TRBJ2-4 and V is TRBV28; 8 nucleotides match TRBD2. V shed 4 bases and J 7 bases; nucleotides not matched to a gene: 12. Germline CDR1 MDHEN, CDR2 SYDVKM. CDR3 length: 16 residues. The CDR3 region is CASSSLSGTGGNIQYF. Here the CDR3 DNA reads TGTGCCAGCAGTTCGCTCTCAGGGACGGGGGGGAACATTCAGTACTTC.

The chain employs TRBV2 and TRBJ2-2; perhaps TRBD1 as D (5 bases). Germline assignment: CDR1 SNHLY and CDR2 FYNNEI. The CDR3 totals 14 residues. V gave up 6 bases and J gave up 4 bases, with 12 bases separating them. CDR3 loop: CASSTDSVTGELFF. As DNA, the CDR3 is TGTGCCAGCAGCACAGACAGCGTCACCGGGGAGCTGTTTTTT. The full variable domain, with the rest looked up from reference TRBV2 and TRBJ2-2, is EPEVTQTPSHQVTQMGQEVILRCVPISNHLYFYWYRQILGQKVEFLVSFYNNEISEKSEIFDDQFSVERPDGSNFTLKIRSTKLEDSAMYFCASSTDSVTGELFFGEGSRLTVL.

In this sample, this clone turned up a few times. CDR3 residues: CASRPAIPGQGDGYTF. In nucleotides, the CDR3 is TGTGCCAGCAGGCCAGCTATTCCGGGACAGGGGGATGGCTACACCTTC. The chain couples TRBV28 to TRBJ1-2, with 11 positions matching TRBD1. The germline CDR1 and CDR2 sequences are MDHEN and SYDVKM. V lost 6 bases to trimming and J lost 6 bases; unmatched junction nucleotides: 12. The CDR3 extends over 16 amino acids.

The V call is TRBV7-2, the J call TRBJ2-7, with D maybe TRBD2 (5 bases). CDR1 and CDR2 (germline): SGHTA, FQGNSA. With 4 bases removed from V and 5 bases from J, the gap between germline ends came to 15 bases. The CDR3 length is 14 residues. CDR3 residues: CASSSGVRADEQYF. The DNA for the CDR3 is TGTGCCAGCAGCTCTGGGGTGAGGGCAGACGAGCAGTACTTC.

V and J are TRBV19 and TRBJ1-3; D is unresolved. The CDR3 is 15 residues long. Trimming stripped 3 bases from V and 0 bases from J, with 9 bases between. Germline V lookup: CDR1 LNHDA, CDR2 SQIVND (reference sequence). The CDR3 loop reads CASSIHSFSGNTIYF. CDR3 sequence (DNA): TGTGCCAGTAGTATCCACAGTTTCTCTGGAAACACCATATATTTT.

The chain carries TRBV11-2 and TRBJ2-7; 10 nucleotides align to TRBD1. Germline V gene data show CDR1 as SGHAT and CDR2 as FQNNGV. The trim removed 5 bases at V and 4 bases at J, leaving 8 bases unmatched. The CDR3 runs 15 residues. DNA for the CDR3: TGTGCCAGCAGCCCGAGACAGGGGGCAAGGTACGAGCAGTACTTC. Its translation: CASSPRQGARYEQYF.

The chain uses TRBV19 and TRBJ2-1; 10 positions agree with TRBD2. Germline-derived CDR1 and CDR2 are LNHDA and SQIVND (reference sequence). With 5 bases clipped from V and 8 bases from J, the junction kept 9 bases outside the gene matches. The CDR3 runs 15 residues. The CDR3 spells CASSYASGSRYEQFF. The CDR3 nucleotides are TGTGCCAGTAGTTACGCTAGCGGGAGTAGGTATGAGCAGTTCTTC. The full variable domain, rest sourced from reference TRBV19 and TRBJ2-1, is DGGITQSPKYLFRKEGQNVTLSCEQNLNHDAMYWYRQDPGQGLRLIYYSQIVNDFQKGDIAEGYSVSREKKESFPLTVTSAQKNPTAFYLCASSYASGSRYEQFFGPGTRLTVL.

This rearrangement joins TRBV28 to TRBJ2-7, with TRBD2 matching over 10 bases. This CDR3 is built from 14 residues. The V gene end was trimmed by 3 bases and the J gene end by 5 bases; junction bases not matched to a gene: 4. From germline, CDR1 is MDHEN and CDR2 SYDVKM. The CDR3 DNA reads TGTGCCAGCAGTTTGAGCGGGAGGGCCGACGAGCAGTACTTC. This sequence encodes CASSLSGRADEQYF. The full variable domain, in which reference TRBV28 and TRBJ2-7 provide the parts outside the CDR3, is DVKVTQSSRYLVKRTGEKVFLECVQDMDHENMFWYRQDPGLGLRLIYFSYDVKMKEKGDIPEGYSVSREKKERFSLILESASTNQTSMYLCASSLSGRADEQYFGPGTRLTVT.

The chain recombines TRBV13 with TRBJ2-2; TRBD1 matches 7 bases. In germline, CDR1 is PRHDT, CDR2 FYEKMQ (reference sequence). V lost 0 bases to trimming and J lost 2 bases; unmatched junction nucleotides: 0. CDR3 size: 15 residues. CDR3 bases: TGTGCCAGCAGCTTAGGAGGGGGCAACACCGGGGAGCTGTTTTTT. Its translation is CASSLGGGNTGELFF.

The V and J genes are TRBV2 and TRBJ2-7, with D tentatively TRBD2 (6 bases). Germline V gene data show CDR1 as SNHLY and CDR2 as FYNNEI. The germline V and J ends were trimmed by 6 bases and 5 bases, with 11 bases remaining between them. This CDR3 contains 12 residues. CDR3 nucleotides: TGTGCCAGCAGGGGGGGAATGCACGAGCAGTACTTC. It is translated as CASRGGMHEQYF.

The genes are TRBV7-6 and TRBJ1-2; 8 nucleotides align to TRBD1. CDR1 is SGHVS, CDR2 FNYEAQ, per germline. J gave up 4 bases and V 5 bases, and 6 bases lay outside the gene matches. The CDR3 has 14 residues. DNA of the CDR3: TGTGCCAGCAGCGTCACAGGGGGACTCTATGGCTACACCTTC. This translates into CASSVTGGLYGYTF.

The CDR3 DNA reads TGTGCCAGCAGCTTAGGTCCTAGCGGGAGGGCCTCAAATGAGCAGTTCTTC. Protein: CASSLGPSGRASNEQFF. The chain carries TRBV11-2 and TRBJ2-1; 12 bases fit TRBD2. CDR1 is SGHAT, CDR2 FQNNGV, per germline. Trimming removed 1 base from V and 7 bases from J; junction bases left unmatched: 8. The CDR3 loop spans 17 amino acids.